Below, 15 T cell receptor beta chains from the same sample are listed, as sequenced in a study of CD8 T cells in Susac syndrome. When the RNA was reverse transcribed, random hexamers were used with an input of about 0.5 to 1 ug. TCRdb reprocessed the immunoSEQ multiplex PCR reads via MiXCR and lists one record per CDR3 protein. Altogether 180,000 or so distinct CDR3 sequences are present, approximately 94% being singletons, with the ten largest covering approximately 0.1%. The sequenced material came from CD4+ T cells from PBMCs. All receptors come from a human donor in good health.

The CDR3 reads CSLLRTSGSVAYNEQFF. For the CDR3, the DNA is TGCAGCCTGTTAAGGACTAGCGGGAGCGTCGCCTACAATGAGCAGTTCTTC. The chain joins TRBV20-1 to TRBJ2-1, with 13 bases lining up with TRBD2. Germline-derived CDR1 and CDR2 are DFQATT and SNEGSKA (reference sequence). The CDR3 runs to 17 residues.

The chain uses TRBV6-2 or TRBV6-3 and TRBJ2-1; D remains ambiguous. CDR1 is MNHEY and CDR2 is SVGEGT in the germline V gene. Trimming stripped 5 bases from V and 0 bases from J, with 8 bases between. The CDR3 length is 14 residues. DNA of the CDR3: TGTGCCAGCAGTAGTCAGTACTCCTACAATGAGCAGTTCTTC. Its protein product is CASSSQYSYNEQFF.

The V and J genes are TRBV20-1 and TRBJ1-5; D remains ambiguous. CDR3 size: 13 residues. Germline V gene data show CDR1 as DFQATT and CDR2 as SNEGSKA (reference sequence). Trimming stripped 1 base from V and 7 bases from J, with 11 bases between. CDR3 nucleotide sequence: TGCAGTGCTAGAGGCCTCCCGGGACAGCCCCAGCATTTT. Translation gives CSARGLPGQPQHF.

The rearrangement links TRBV20-1 to TRBJ2-1; D ambiguous. The germline gives CDR1 DFQATT, CDR2 SNEGSKA (reference sequence). V lost 4 bases, J lost 4 bases, and 8 bases lay in between. This CDR3 is 12 amino acids long. The CDR3 region has the DNA TGCAGTGCTACGCTATCGTACAATGAGCAGTTCTTC. This gives the protein CSATLSYNEQFF.

The chain joins TRBV20-1 to TRBJ1-2; 9 bases match TRBD1. J was trimmed by 7 bases and V by 0 bases; bases with no gene match: 9. Per germline, CDR1 DFQATT and CDR2 SNEGSKA (reference sequence). The CDR3 sequence is 15 residues long. CDR3 nucleotides: TGCAGTGCTAGAGACTCGGACAGGGGAGGATTTGGCTACACCTTC. Its protein product is CSARDSDRGGFGYTF.

The V call is TRBV9, the J call TRBJ1-3; possibly TRBD1 for D (5 bases). This CDR3 region has 15 residues. CDR1 and CDR2 (germline): SGDLS, YYNGEE. V gave up 4 bases and J gave up 0 bases, with 11 bases separating them. CDR3 protein: CASSLFGTSGNTIYF. DNA of the CDR3: TGTGCCAGCAGCCTATTTGGGACCTCTGGAAACACCATATATTTT.

CDR3 sequence: CAWSVLAGIQETQYF. Written as DNA, the CDR3 is TGTGCCTGGAGTGTTTTAGCGGGGATCCAAGAGACCCAGTACTTC. V is TRBV30 and J is TRBJ2-5; 8 bases map to TRBD2. In germline, CDR1 is GTSNPN, CDR2 SVGIG (reference sequence). The CDR3 is made up of 15 amino acids. J gave up 1 base and V 0 bases, and 4 bases lay outside the gene matches.

V gene TRBV12-3 or TRBV12-4 combines with J gene TRBJ1-2; D is possibly TRBD1 (5 bases). The CDR3 sequence is 12 residues long. V dropped 10 bases and J dropped 5 bases, with 14 bases sitting between them. This CDR3 is CATRDPHYGYTF. CDR3 nucleotide sequence: TGTGCCACCCGGGACCCGCATTATGGCTACACCTTC.

This clonotype was detected once. The genes are TRBV28 and TRBJ2-7; 9 positions agree with TRBD2. From germline, CDR1 is MDHEN and CDR2 SYDVKM. V was pared by 4 bases and J by 2 bases, with 6 bases of the junction left unmatched. The CDR3 loop spans 15 amino acids. CDR3 sequence (DNA): TGTGCCAGCAGTTCGGCGGCTAGCGGGGCCTACGAGCAGTACTTC. Its protein product is CASSSAASGAYEQYF.

This rearrangement joins TRBV5-1 to TRBJ2-5, with 9 positions matching TRBD2. Unmatched junction bases numbered 5, after V lost 4 bases and J lost 4 bases. This CDR3 region has 14 residues. The V gene's germline CDR1 is SGHRS and CDR2 YFSETQ. In DNA form, the CDR3 reads TGCGCCAGCAGCGGGACTAGCTCGGTAGAGACCCAGTACTTC. Translated, it gives CASSGTSSVETQYF.

This sequence joins TRBV6-2 or TRBV6-3 and TRBJ1-2, with D possibly TRBD1 on 5 matching bases. Germline V gives CDR1 MNHEY, CDR2 SVGEGT. Trimming stripped 6 bases from V and 4 bases from J, with 9 bases between. This CDR3 is 12 amino acids long. The CDR3 sequence: CASSRDRYGYTF. The CDR3 DNA reads TGTGCCAGCAGCCGGGACCGCTATGGCTACACCTTC.

This clonotype was seen once. For the CDR3, the DNA is TGTGCCAGCAGTTTATCGGGATTAAGTGAGCAGTACTTC. Its protein is CASSLSGLSEQYF. This chain uses TRBV12-3 or TRBV12-4 with TRBJ2-7; D possibly corresponds to TRBD2 (5 bases). V lost 2 bases to trimming and J lost 7 bases, with 12 bases between them. The CDR3 length is 13 residues.

The CDR3: CASSTDNQPQHF. CDR3 bases: TGTGCCAGCTCAACCGACAATCAGCCCCAGCATTTT. This chain connects TRBV18 to TRBJ1-5; the D is unclear. CDR1 is KGHSH and CDR2 is LQKENI in the germline V gene. CDR3 length: 12 amino acids. The V end lost 5 bases, the J end lost 3 bases, and 5 bases lay between the germline ends.

V gene TRBV24-1 combines with J gene TRBJ2-1; no clear D gene. This CDR3 has 14 residues. Germline V lookup: CDR1 KGHDR, CDR2 SFDVKD. The V end lost 0 bases, the J end lost 6 bases, and 8 bases lay between the germline ends. CDR3 nucleotides: TGTGCCACCAGTGATTTGTACCTCGTCAATGAGCAGTTCTTC. Its translation is CATSDLYLVNEQFF.

The chain uses TRBV18 and TRBJ1-2; TRBD1 agrees at 8 bases. The length of the CDR3 is 14 residues. Germline loops: CDR1 KGHSH, CDR2 LQKENI. V was pared by 6 bases and J by 2 bases, with 5 bases of the junction left unmatched. DNA of the CDR3: TGTGCCAGCTCCCCTGGACAGGGAAACTATGGCTACACCTTC. Translated: CASSPGQGNYGYTF.